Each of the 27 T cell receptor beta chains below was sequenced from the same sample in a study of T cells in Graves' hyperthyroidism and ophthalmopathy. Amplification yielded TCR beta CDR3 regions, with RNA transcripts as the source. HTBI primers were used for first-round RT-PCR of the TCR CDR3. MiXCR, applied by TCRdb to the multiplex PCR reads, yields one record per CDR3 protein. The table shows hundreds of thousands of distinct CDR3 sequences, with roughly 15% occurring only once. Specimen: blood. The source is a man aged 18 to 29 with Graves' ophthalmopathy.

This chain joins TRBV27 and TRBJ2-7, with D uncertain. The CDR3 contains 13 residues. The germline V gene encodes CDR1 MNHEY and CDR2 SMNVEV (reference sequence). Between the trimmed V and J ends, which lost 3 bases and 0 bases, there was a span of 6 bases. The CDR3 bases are TGTGCCAGCAGTTTGAAGTACTCCTACGAGCAGTACTTC. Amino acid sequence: CASSLKYSYEQYF.

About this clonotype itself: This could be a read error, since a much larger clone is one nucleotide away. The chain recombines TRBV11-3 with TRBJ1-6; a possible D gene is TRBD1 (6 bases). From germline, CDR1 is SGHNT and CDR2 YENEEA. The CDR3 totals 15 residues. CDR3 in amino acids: CASSVGGGHNSPLRF. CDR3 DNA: TGTGCCAGCAGCGTCGGTGGGGGACATAATTCACCCCTCCGCTTT.

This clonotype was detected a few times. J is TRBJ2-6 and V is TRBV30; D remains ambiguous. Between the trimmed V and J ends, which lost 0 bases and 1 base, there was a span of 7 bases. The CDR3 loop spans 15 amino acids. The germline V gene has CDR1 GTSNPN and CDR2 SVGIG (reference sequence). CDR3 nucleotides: TGTGCCTGGAGTGTATTTGAGTCTGGGGCCAACGTCCTGACTTTC. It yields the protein CAWSVFESGANVLTF.

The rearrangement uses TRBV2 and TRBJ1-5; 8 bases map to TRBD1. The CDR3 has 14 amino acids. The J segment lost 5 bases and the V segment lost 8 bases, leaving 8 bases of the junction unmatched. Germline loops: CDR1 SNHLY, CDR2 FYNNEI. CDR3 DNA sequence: TGTGCCAGCCGCGGACAGGGATGGGATCAGCCCCAGCATTTT. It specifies CASRGQGWDQPQHF.

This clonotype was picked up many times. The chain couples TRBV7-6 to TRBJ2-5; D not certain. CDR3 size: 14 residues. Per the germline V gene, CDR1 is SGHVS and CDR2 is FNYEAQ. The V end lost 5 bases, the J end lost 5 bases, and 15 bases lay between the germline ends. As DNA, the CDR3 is TGTGCCAGCAGCACCCGAATGGGGAAGGAGACCCAGTACTTC. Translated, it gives CASSTRMGKETQYF.

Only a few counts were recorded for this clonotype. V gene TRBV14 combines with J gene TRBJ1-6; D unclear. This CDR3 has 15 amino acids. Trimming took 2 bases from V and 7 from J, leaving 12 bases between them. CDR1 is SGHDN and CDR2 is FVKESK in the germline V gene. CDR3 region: CASSQLGTVNSPLHF. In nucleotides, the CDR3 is TGTGCCAGCAGCCAATTAGGTACGGTGAATTCACCCCTCCACTTT.

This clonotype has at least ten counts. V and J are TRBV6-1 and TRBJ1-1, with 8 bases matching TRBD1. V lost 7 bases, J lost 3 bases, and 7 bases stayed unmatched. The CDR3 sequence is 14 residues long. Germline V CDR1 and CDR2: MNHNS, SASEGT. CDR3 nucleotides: TGTGCCAGCACCTTAGACAGGGGTTACACTGAAGCTTTCTTT. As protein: CASTLDRGYTEAFF.

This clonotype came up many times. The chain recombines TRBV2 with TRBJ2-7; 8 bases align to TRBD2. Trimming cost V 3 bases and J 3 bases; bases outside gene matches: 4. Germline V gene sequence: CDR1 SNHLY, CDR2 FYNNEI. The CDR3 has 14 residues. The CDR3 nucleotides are TGTGCCAGCAGTGAGGCCAGCGGGAGCTACGAGCAGTACTTC. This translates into CASSEASGSYEQYF.

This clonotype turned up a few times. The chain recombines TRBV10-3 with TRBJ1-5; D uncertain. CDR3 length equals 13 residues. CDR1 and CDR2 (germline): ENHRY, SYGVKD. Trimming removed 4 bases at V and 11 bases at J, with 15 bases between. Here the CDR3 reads CAISGTDQGTQHF. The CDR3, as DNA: TGTGCCATCAGTGGGACCGATCAAGGGACCCAGCATTTT.

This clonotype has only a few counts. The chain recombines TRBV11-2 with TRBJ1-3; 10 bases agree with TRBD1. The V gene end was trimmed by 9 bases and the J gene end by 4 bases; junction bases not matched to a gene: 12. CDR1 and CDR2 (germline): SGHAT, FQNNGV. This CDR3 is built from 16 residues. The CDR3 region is CASTAWGTGVGNTIYF. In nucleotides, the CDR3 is TGTGCCAGTACCGCTTGGGGGACAGGGGTCGGAAACACCATATATTTT. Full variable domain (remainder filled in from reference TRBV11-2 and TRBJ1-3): EAGVAQSPRYKIIEKRQSVAFWCNPISGHATLYWYQQILGQGPKLLIQFQNNGVVDDSQLPKDRFSAERLKGVDSTLKIQPAKLEDSAVYLCASTAWGTGVGNTIYFGEGSWLTVV.

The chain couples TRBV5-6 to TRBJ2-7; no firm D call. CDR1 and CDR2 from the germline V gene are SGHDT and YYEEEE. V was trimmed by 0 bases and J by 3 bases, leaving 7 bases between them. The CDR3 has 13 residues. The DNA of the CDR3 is TGTGCCAGCAGCTTGGCCCTCGGCTACGAGCAGTACTTC. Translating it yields CASSLALGYEQYF.

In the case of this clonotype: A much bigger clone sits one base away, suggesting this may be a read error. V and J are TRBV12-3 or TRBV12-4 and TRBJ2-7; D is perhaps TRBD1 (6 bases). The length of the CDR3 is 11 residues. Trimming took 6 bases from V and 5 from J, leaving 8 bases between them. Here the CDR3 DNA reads TGTGCCAGCAGGTACAGGGACGAGCAGTACTTC. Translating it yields CASRYRDEQYF.

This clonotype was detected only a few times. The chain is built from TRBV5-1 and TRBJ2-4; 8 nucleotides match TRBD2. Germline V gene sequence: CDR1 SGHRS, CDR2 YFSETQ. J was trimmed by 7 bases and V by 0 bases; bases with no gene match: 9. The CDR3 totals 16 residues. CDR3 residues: CASSLAFGGAGNIQYF. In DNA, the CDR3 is TGCGCCAGCAGCTTGGCCTTCGGGGGGGCCGGGAACATTCAGTACTTC.

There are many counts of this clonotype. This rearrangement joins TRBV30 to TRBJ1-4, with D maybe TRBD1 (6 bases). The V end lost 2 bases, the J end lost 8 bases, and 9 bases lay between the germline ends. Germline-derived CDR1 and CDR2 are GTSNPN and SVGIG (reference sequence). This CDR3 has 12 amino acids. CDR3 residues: CAWSSQGEKLFF. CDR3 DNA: TGTGCCTGGAGTAGTCAGGGGGAAAAACTGTTTTTT.

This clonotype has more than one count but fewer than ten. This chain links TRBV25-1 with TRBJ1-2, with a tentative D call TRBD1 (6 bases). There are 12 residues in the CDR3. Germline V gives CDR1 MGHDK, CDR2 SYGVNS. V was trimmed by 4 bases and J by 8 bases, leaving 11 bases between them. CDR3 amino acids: CASSGGGWGYTF. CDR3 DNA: TGTGCCAGCAGTGGAGGGGGATGGGGCTACACCTTC.

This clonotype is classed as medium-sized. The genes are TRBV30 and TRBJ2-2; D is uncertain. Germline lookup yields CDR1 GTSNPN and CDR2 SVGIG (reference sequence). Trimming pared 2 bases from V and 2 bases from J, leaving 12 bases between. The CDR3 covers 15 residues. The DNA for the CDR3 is TGTGCCTGGAGTTATATAGGACCTAACACCGGGGAGCTGTTTTTT. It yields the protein CAWSYIGPNTGELFF.

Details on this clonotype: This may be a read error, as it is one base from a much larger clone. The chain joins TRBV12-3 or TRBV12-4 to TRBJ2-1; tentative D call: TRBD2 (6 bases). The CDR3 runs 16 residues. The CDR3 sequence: CASGLGSSDSYNEQFF. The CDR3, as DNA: TGTGCCAGCGGTTTAGGGTCTAGCGATTCATACAATGAGCAGTTCTTC.

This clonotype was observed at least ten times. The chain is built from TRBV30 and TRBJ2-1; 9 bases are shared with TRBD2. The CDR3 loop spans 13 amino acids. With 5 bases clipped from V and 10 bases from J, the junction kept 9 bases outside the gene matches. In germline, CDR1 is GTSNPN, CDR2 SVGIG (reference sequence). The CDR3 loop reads CAWVGLAGMEQFF. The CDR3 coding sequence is TGTGCCTGGGTTGGGCTAGCGGGAATGGAGCAGTTCTTC.

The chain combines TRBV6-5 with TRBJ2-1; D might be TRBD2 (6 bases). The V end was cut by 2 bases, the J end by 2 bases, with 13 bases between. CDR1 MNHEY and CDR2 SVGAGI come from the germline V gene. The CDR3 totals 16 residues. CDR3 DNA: TGTGCCAGCAGTTACGGGGCCCGGGGGACCTACAATGAGCAGTTCTTC. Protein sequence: CASSYGARGTYNEQFF.

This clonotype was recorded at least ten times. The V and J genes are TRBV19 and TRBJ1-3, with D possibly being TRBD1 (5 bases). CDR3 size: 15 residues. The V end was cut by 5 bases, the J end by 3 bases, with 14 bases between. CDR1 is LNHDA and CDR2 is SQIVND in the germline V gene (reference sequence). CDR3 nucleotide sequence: TGTGCCAGTAGTCAGACGGGGGATCGTGGAAACACCATATATTTT. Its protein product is CASSQTGDRGNTIYF.

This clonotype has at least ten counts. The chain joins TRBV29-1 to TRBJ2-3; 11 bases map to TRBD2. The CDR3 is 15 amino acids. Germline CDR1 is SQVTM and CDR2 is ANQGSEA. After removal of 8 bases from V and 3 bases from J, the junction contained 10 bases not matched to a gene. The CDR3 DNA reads TGCAGCTTAAAAAGGACTAGCGGGCAAACAGATACGCAGTATTTT. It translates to CSLKRTSGQTDTQYF.

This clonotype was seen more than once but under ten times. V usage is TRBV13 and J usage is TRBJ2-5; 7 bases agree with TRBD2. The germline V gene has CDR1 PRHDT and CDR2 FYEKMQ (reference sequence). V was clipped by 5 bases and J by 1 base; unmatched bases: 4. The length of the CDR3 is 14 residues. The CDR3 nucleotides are TGTGCCAGCAGCCCCCCTAGCGGCCAAGAGACCCAGTACTTC. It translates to CASSPPSGQETQYF.

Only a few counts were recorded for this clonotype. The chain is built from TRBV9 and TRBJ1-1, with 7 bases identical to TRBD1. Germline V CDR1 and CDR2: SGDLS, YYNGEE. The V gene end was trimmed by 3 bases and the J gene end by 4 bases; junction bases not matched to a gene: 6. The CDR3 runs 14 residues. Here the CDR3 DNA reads TGTGCCAGCAGCGAGAGGGGACAGCGCACTGAAGCTTTCTTT. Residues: CASSERGQRTEAFF.

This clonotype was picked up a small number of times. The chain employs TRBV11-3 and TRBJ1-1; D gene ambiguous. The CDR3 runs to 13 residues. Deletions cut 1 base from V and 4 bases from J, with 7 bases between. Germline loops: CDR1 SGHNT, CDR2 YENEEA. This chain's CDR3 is CASSLGSITEAFF. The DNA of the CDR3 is TGTGCCAGCAGCTTAGGGTCAATCACTGAAGCTTTCTTT.

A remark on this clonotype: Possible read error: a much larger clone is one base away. The CDR3 loop is CSARALAGLDEQFF. The CDR3 nucleotides are TGCAGTGCTAGAGCACTAGCGGGACTGGATGAGCAGTTCTTC. V and J are TRBV20-1 and TRBJ2-1, with TRBD2 matching over 10 bases. The CDR3 extends over 14 amino acids. Germline V gene data show CDR1 as DFQATT and CDR2 as SNEGSKA (reference sequence). Trimming cost V 1 base and J 8 bases; bases outside gene matches: 5.

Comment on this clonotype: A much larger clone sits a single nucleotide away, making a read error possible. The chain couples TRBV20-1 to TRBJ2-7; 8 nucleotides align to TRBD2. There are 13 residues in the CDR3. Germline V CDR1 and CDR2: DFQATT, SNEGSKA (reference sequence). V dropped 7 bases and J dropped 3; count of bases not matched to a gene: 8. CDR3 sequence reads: CSDSSAGGYEQYF. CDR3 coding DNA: TGCAGTGATAGTTCTGCGGGGGGCTACGAGCAGTACTTC.

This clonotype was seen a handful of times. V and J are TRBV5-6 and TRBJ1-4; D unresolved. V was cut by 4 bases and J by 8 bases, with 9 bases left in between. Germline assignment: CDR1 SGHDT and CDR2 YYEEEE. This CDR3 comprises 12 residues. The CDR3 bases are TGTGCCAGCAGCCAATTAACGGAAAAACTGTTTTTT. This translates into CASSQLTEKLFF. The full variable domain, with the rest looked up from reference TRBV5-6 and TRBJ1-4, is DAGVTQSPTHLIKTRGQQVTLRCSPKSGHDTVSWYQQALGQGPQFIFQYYEEEERQRGNFPDRFSGHQFPNYSSELNVNALLLGDSALYLCASSQLTEKLFFGSGTQLSVL.